The 13 T cell receptor beta chains in this list originate from one sample, sequenced in a study of blood T cell repertoires in COVID-19. The assay was immunoSEQ multiplex PCR, and TCRdb's table has in-frame clones only and misses some. The sample records about 170,000 clones, around 87% being singletons. Sequenced: peripheral blood. The receptors stem from a woman older than 75 with COVID-19, enrolled during active disease.

The V gene is TRBV7-2, the J gene TRBJ1-3; TRBD1 is a possible D gene (5 bases). Trimming removed 5 bases at V and 8 bases at J, with 19 bases between. The CDR3 length is 15 residues. Per the germline V gene, CDR1 is SGHTA and CDR2 is FQGNSA. The CDR3 reads CASSINAPGPDTIYF. In DNA form, the CDR3 reads TGTGCCAGCAGCATAAACGCCCCAGGGCCGGACACCATATATTTT. The complete variable domain, with remaining parts taken from reference TRBV7-2 and TRBJ1-3, reads GAGVSQSPSNKVTEKGKDVELRCDPISGHTALYWYRQSLGQGLEFLIYFQGNSAPDKSGLPSDRFSAERTGGSVSTLTIQRTQQEDSAVYLCASSINAPGPDTIYFGEGSWLTVV.

The chain has TRBV5-1 and TRBJ2-7, with 10 bases aligning to TRBD2. Germline V gene sequence: CDR1 SGHRS, CDR2 YFSETQ. The CDR3 is made up of 16 amino acids. The V and J ends lost 2 bases and 2 bases, in that order; junction bases with no gene match: 7. The CDR3 DNA reads TGCGCCAGCAGCTTAGATCCTAGCGGGAGAGCCTACGAGCAGTACTTC. The encoded protein is CASSLDPSGRAYEQYF.

The chain recombines TRBV28 with TRBJ1-2; no firm D call. V was pared by 3 bases and J by 4 bases, with 15 bases between. The CDR3 runs to 15 residues. CDR1 and CDR2 from the germline V gene are MDHEN and SYDVKM. DNA of the CDR3: TGTGCCAGCAGTTTGATTGCCGGCAGGCCCTATGGCTACACCTTC. This codes for CASSLIAGRPYGYTF.

Here the CDR3 reads CASSQAGAGANVLTF. Here the CDR3 DNA reads TGTGCCAGCAGCCAGGCGGGAGCTGGGGCCAACGTCCTGACTTTC. J is TRBJ2-6 and V is TRBV4-2; 7 bases are a match to TRBD2. CDR3 length: 15 amino acids. Germline V gene data show CDR1 as LGHNA and CDR2 as YNFKEQ. Germline trimming cut 3 bases from V and 2 bases from J; bases unmatched to any gene: 1.

This chain uses TRBV18 with TRBJ2-1; the match to TRBD2 covers 7 bases. V trimming: 9 bases; J trimming: 9 bases; junction bases outside the gene matches: 14. This CDR3 comprises 14 residues. Germline CDR1 reads KGHSH; CDR2 reads LQKENI. The CDR3 DNA reads as TGTGCCAGTTCCGGGACTACCCCGCCGGGTGAGCAGTTCTTC. Its translation: CASSGTTPPGEQFF.

The V and J genes are TRBV7-3 and TRBJ1-2, with 8 nucleotides matching TRBD1. Looked up from germline, CDR1 is SGHTA and CDR2 is FQGTGA. The CDR3 extends over 14 amino acids. V gave up 4 bases and J gave up 2 bases; unmatched junction bases: 3. The CDR3 sequence: CASSSTGANYGYTF. The CDR3 coding sequence is TGTGCCAGCAGCTCGACAGGGGCAAACTATGGCTACACCTTC.

This rearrangement joins TRBV19 to TRBJ2-1; a weak D match, TRBD1 (6 bases). CDR3 length: 16 amino acids. Germline V gene sequence: CDR1 LNHDA, CDR2 SQIVND (reference sequence). V was clipped by 5 bases and J by 0 bases, with 14 bases between them. The CDR3 DNA reads TGTGCCAGTAGTTTGGGACACCGGAGCTCCTACAATGAGCAGTTCTTC. Amino acids: CASSLGHRSSYNEQFF.

V gene TRBV11-2 combines with J gene TRBJ2-3; 10 bases are shared with TRBD2. J lost 4 bases, V lost 6 bases, and 13 bases had no gene match. From germline, CDR1 is SGHAT and CDR2 FQNNGV. There are 17 residues in the CDR3. CDR3 in DNA: TGTGCCAGCAGATTTTCCCCCGGGACTAGCGTACCAGATACGCAGTATTTT. Protein: CASRFSPGTSVPDTQYF. Variable domain in full (rest from reference TRBV11-2 and TRBJ2-3): EAGVAQSPRYKIIEKRQSVAFWCNPISGHATLYWYQQILGQGPKLLIQFQNNGVVDDSQLPKDRFSAERLKGVDSTLKIQPAKLEDSAVYLCASRFSPGTSVPDTQYFGPGTRLTVL.

The count of this clone is one. This sequence joins TRBV5-1 and TRBJ2-3, with 7 nucleotides matching TRBD2. J lost 5 bases, V lost 5 bases, and 5 bases had no gene match. Germline V gives CDR1 SGHRS, CDR2 YFSETQ. This CDR3 contains 13 residues. The CDR3 DNA sequence: TGCGCCAGCAGTCCCGGGGAGGGAGATACGCAGTATTTT. It is translated as CASSPGEGDTQYF.

This chain uses TRBV4-3 with TRBJ2-7; a weak D match, TRBD1 (6 bases). Trimming removed 0 bases at V and 1 base at J, with 10 bases between. CDR1 is LGHNA and CDR2 is YSLEER in the germline V gene. The CDR3 has 15 amino acids. Here the CDR3 DNA reads TGCGCCAGCAGCCAAGACAGGGGCGAATCCTACGAGCAGTACTTC. This gives the protein CASSQDRGESYEQYF.

The chain joins TRBV6-6 to TRBJ1-4, with no clear D. Germline V gives CDR1 MNHNY, CDR2 SVGAGI (reference sequence). The V end was cut by 7 bases, the J end by 8 bases, with 8 bases between. This CDR3 is built from 11 residues. This chain's CDR3 is CASTLREKLFF. CDR3 sequence (DNA): TGTGCCAGCACCCTACGGGAAAAACTGTTTTTT.

This clone appeared a few times. The genes are TRBV9 and TRBJ2-1, with 7 bases identical to TRBD2. CDR1 and CDR2 (germline): SGDLS, YYNGEE. The CDR3 runs 19 residues. V trimming: 4 bases; J trimming: 0 bases; junction bases outside the gene matches: 16. The CDR3 DNA reads as TGTGCCAGCAGCCCAATTGGGGGGGATCTGAGTCTCTCCTACAATGAGCAGTTCTTC. Translating it yields CASSPIGGDLSLSYNEQFF.

The J gene is TRBJ2-7, the V gene TRBV6-2 or TRBV6-3; 10 bases agree with TRBD2. The ends lost 5 bases at V and 5 bases at J; junction bases unmatched: 3. CDR1 is MNHEY, CDR2 SVGEGT, per germline. The CDR3 sequence is 13 residues long. The CDR3 sequence: CASSRTSGDEQYF. The CDR3 nucleotides read TGTGCCAGCAGTCGGACTAGCGGAGACGAGCAGTACTTC.